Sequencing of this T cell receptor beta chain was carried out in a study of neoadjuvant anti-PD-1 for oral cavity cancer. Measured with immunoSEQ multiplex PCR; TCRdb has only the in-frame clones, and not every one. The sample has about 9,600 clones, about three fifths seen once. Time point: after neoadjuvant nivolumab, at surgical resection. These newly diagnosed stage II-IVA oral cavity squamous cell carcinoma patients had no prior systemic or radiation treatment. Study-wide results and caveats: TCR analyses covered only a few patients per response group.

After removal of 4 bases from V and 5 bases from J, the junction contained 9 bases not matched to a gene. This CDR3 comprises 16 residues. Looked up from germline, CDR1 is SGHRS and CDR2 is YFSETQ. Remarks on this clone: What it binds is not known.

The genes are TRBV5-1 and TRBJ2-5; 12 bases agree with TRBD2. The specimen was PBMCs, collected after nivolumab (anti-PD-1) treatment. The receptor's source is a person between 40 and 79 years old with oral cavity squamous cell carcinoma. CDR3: CASSRTSGRQGETQYF. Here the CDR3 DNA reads TGCGCCAGCAGCCGCACTAGCGGGAGGCAGGGTGAGACCCAGTACTTC.